The next 21 T cell receptor beta chains were all read from a single sample in a study of cytomegalovirus exposure and HLA in healthy donors. Measured with immunoSEQ multiplex PCR; TCRdb has only the in-frame clones, and not every one. The sample shows hundreds of thousands of clones, roughly 90% of them seen only once. The sample consisted of PBMCs. These TCRs come from a woman in her late teens or twenties in good health and CMV-seronegative.

The V and J genes are TRBV15 and TRBJ2-2; 9 bases are shared with TRBD2. CDR3 length equals 17 residues. V shed 5 bases, J shed 5 bases, and the junction held 12 bases outside the gene matches. Per germline, CDR1 LNHNV and CDR2 YYDKDF (reference sequence). The chain's CDR3 is CATSGFLAGVGTGELFF. The CDR3, as DNA: TGTGCCACCAGCGGCTTCTTAGCGGGAGTAGGGACCGGGGAGCTGTTTTTT.

CDR3 nucleotides: TGTGCCACCCTAACCCTTGATCGCCATGAGCAGTTCTTC. It yields the protein CATLTLDRHEQFF. The rearrangement joins TRBV25-1 to TRBJ2-1, with D unresolved. This CDR3 region has 13 residues. Looked up from germline, CDR1 is MGHDK and CDR2 is SYGVNS. Between the trimmed V and J ends, which lost 10 bases and 8 bases, there was a span of 18 bases.

This chain connects TRBV18 to TRBJ1-1, with D possibly being TRBD1 (5 bases). The V end was cut by 8 bases, the J end by 1 base, with 14 bases between. CDR3 length equals 14 residues. Per the germline V gene, CDR1 is KGHSH and CDR2 is LQKENI. CDR3 residues: CASQNTGGNTEAFF. The DNA of the CDR3 is TGTGCCAGCCAAAACACCGGGGGGAACACTGAAGCTTTCTTT.

The rearrangement joins TRBV30 to TRBJ2-1, with 7 bases matching TRBD1. J gave up 8 bases and V 3 bases, and 4 bases lay outside the gene matches. CDR1 is GTSNPN, CDR2 SVGIG, per germline (reference sequence). The CDR3 sequence is 12 residues long. The CDR3 sequence: CAWRTGFDEQFF. The CDR3 DNA reads TGTGCCTGGAGGACAGGGTTCGATGAGCAGTTCTTC.

The CDR3 DNA reads TGTGCCACCCGCGGTGGCCAGGGGCTGGAGACCCAGTACTTC. This gives the protein CATRGGQGLETQYF. The genes are TRBV10-3 and TRBJ2-5; D is perhaps TRBD1 (6 bases). V shed 10 bases and J shed 5 bases, with 20 bases lying between them. This CDR3 is built from 14 residues. Germline V gene data show CDR1 as ENHRY and CDR2 as SYGVKD.

This clone has a handful of counts. V and J are TRBV4-1 and TRBJ2-3; 7 positions match TRBD1. J gave up 0 bases and V 5 bases, and 8 bases lay outside the gene matches. CDR3 length equals 16 residues. The germline gives CDR1 MGHRA, CDR2 YSYEKL. CDR3: CASSFPRTGSTDTQYF. CDR3 sequence (DNA): TGCGCCAGCAGCTTTCCCCGGACAGGTAGCACAGATACGCAGTATTTT.

The rearrangement joins TRBV12-5 to TRBJ2-7; D possibly corresponds to TRBD2 (5 bases). Trimming took 3 bases from V and 0 from J, leaving 12 bases between them. In germline, CDR1 is LGHNT, CDR2 FRNRAP. This CDR3 spans 15 amino acids. The CDR3 DNA sequence: TGTGCTAGTGGTTTCCCAGCGGAAATCTCCTACGAGCAGTACTTC. The encoded protein is CASGFPAEISYEQYF.

The chain combines TRBV29-1 with TRBJ1-6; the match to TRBD1 covers 9 bases. Germline assignment: CDR1 SQVTM and CDR2 ANQGSEA. This CDR3 region has 13 residues. The J segment lost 10 bases and the V segment lost 6 bases, leaving 7 bases of the junction unmatched. The CDR3 loop reads CSVGQGKGSPLHF. CDR3 coding DNA: TGCAGCGTAGGACAGGGGAAAGGCTCACCCCTCCACTTT.

The V gene is TRBV25-1, the J gene TRBJ2-7, with D perhaps matching TRBD1 (7 bases). Trimming removed 6 bases at V and 6 bases at J, with 12 bases between. Germline V CDR1 and CDR2: MGHDK, SYGVNS. The CDR3 loop spans 12 amino acids. The DNA of the CDR3 is TGTGCCAGCAGGGAGGGACAGCGCGAGCAGTACTTC. Amino acids: CASREGQREQYF.

This chain connects TRBV21-1 to TRBJ1-2. TRBV21-1 is annotated as a pseudogene. The CDR3 extends over 12 amino acids. Written as DNA, the CDR3 is TGTGCCAGCAGCATCCGGGGGTATGGCTACACCTTC. Protein: CASSIRGYGYTF.

This chain joins TRBV2 and TRBJ2-3; maybe TRBD1 (6 bases). Germline loops: CDR1 SNHLY, CDR2 FYNNEI. The CDR3 totals 15 residues. The V end lost 10 bases, the J end lost 1 base, and 18 bases lay between the germline ends. Written as DNA, the CDR3 is TGTGCCACCGCGCGTAGGGGGAGCGGCACAGATACGCAGTATTTT. This encodes CATARRGSGTDTQYF.

The genes are TRBV7-8 and TRBJ2-6; the D is unclear. V was pared by 3 bases and J by 0 bases, with 18 bases between. CDR3 length: 19 residues. Germline values: CDR1 SGHVS, CDR2 FQNEAQ. The CDR3 here is CASSFRRGLHSSGANVLTF. CDR3 nucleotides: TGTGCCAGCAGCTTTCGTAGAGGCCTTCATAGCTCTGGGGCCAACGTCCTGACTTTC.

The gene calls are TRBV4-2 and TRBJ1-2; 7 bases agree with TRBD1. V shed 2 bases and J 6 bases; nucleotides not matched to a gene: 12. Germline V gives CDR1 LGHNA, CDR2 YNFKEQ. The CDR3 totals 16 residues. CDR3 DNA sequence: TGTGCCAGCAGCCAAAGTTCCGCGACCGACAGGGATGGCTACACCTTC. Amino acid sequence: CASSQSSATDRDGYTF.

This chain connects TRBV9 to TRBJ2-3; weak D call: TRBD2 (5 bases). The CDR3 has 15 residues. V lost 1 base to trimming and J lost 4 bases, with 13 bases between them. The germline V gene has CDR1 SGDLS and CDR2 YYNGEE. The DNA of the CDR3 is TGTGCCAGCAGCGTAAGGGAAGGGAGCGCAGATACGCAGTATTTT. Amino acid sequence: CASSVREGSADTQYF.

This chain links TRBV29-1 with TRBJ1-4; 10 bases map to TRBD1. The V and J ends lost 4 bases and 8 bases, in that order; junction bases with no gene match: 7. Germline lookup yields CDR1 SQVTM and CDR2 ANQGSEA. The CDR3 is 14 amino acids. The DNA for the CDR3 is TGCAGCGTTGGACAGGGGGCACTACTAGAAAAACTGTTTTTT. Its protein product is CSVGQGALLEKLFF.

The chain combines TRBV28 with TRBJ2-7, with 7 bases that match TRBD1. There are 15 residues in the CDR3. Germline V gives CDR1 MDHEN, CDR2 SYDVKM. Trimming at V came to 2 bases and at J to 1 base, leaving 5 bases not matched to a gene. CDR3 DNA sequence: TGTGCCAGCAGTTTAACCGGGACAGCTTCCTACGAGCAGTACTTC. Protein product: CASSLTGTASYEQYF.

As to this clone: The same CDR3 arises from other DNA sequences in this sample as well. The chain uses TRBV11-2 and TRBJ2-7; D might be TRBD2 (5 bases). The CDR3 is 13 residues long. V lost 5 bases, J lost 0 bases, and 8 bases lay in between. Germline V CDR1 and CDR2: SGHAT, FQNNGV. The CDR3 region is CASSAGLSYEQYF. Here the CDR3 DNA reads TGTGCCAGCAGCGCAGGACTCTCCTACGAGCAGTACTTC.

This clone is a singleton in its sample. V is TRBV27 and J is TRBJ2-1; 7 bases are a match to TRBD2. This CDR3 is built from 15 residues. Unmatched junction bases numbered 11, after V lost 7 bases and J lost 5 bases. Germline CDR1 and CDR2: MNHEY and SMNVEV (reference sequence). This CDR3 reads CASTRREGINNEQFF. CDR3 sequence (DNA): TGTGCCAGCACCCGTAGGGAGGGGATAAACAATGAGCAGTTCTTC.

The chain couples TRBV27 to TRBJ2-1, with 9 bases aligning to TRBD2. Trimming took 5 bases from V and 6 from J; bases not matched to a gene: 11. This CDR3 contains 16 residues. CDR1 is MNHEY and CDR2 is SMNVEV in the germline V gene (reference sequence). The CDR3 DNA reads as TGTGCCAGCAGTCCAAAAGCGGGAGGCAGGTTCAATGAGCAGTTCTTC. Translated: CASSPKAGGRFNEQFF.

The rearrangement links TRBV27 to TRBJ1-5; the match to TRBD1 covers 11 bases. Germline V CDR1 and CDR2: MNHEY, SMNVEV (reference sequence). This CDR3 region has 17 residues. After removal of 0 bases from V and 8 bases from J, the junction contained 9 bases not matched to a gene. For the CDR3, the DNA is TGTGCCAGCAGTTTATCGATGGGACAGGGGGTTGTAGAGCCCCAGCATTTT. Translation: CASSLSMGQGVVEPQHF.

This clone was seen only once. V is TRBV15 and J is TRBJ2-5; the match to TRBD1 covers 7 bases. V lost 0 bases and J lost 5; bases outside the gene matches: 6. This CDR3 is built from 15 residues. Germline V gives CDR1 LNHNV, CDR2 YYDKDF (reference sequence). DNA for the CDR3: TGTGCCACCAGCAGAGAACGACAGGGATCGGAGACCCAGTACTTC. Translation gives CATSRERQGSETQYF. Full variable domain (rest looked up from reference TRBV15 and TRBJ2-5): DAMVIQNPRYQVTQFGKPVTLSCSQTLNHNVMYWYQQKSSQAPKLLFHYYDKDFNNEADTPDNFQSRRPNTSFCFLDIRSPGLGDTAMYLCATSRERQGSETQYFGPGTRLLVL.